The 25 T cell receptor beta chains reported below all come from one sample, sequenced in a study of shared clonotypes between healthy human individuals. Assay: immunoSEQ multiplex PCR; the TCRdb copy retains only in-frame clones and omits some. The repertoire holds more than 1 million clones, with 70% to 80% as singletons. Source material: memory CD4+ T cells from PBMCs. Subset in this sample: CD45RA-negative fraction. These receptors all stem from a man aged 18-30 years in good health. Some clones in this sample may be carry-over from other donors' samples.

The rearrangement joins TRBV7-2 to TRBJ2-4; 12 bases are a match to TRBD2. The CDR3 extends over 18 amino acids. V trimming: 5 bases; J trimming: 2 bases; junction bases outside the gene matches: 10. Germline CDR1 SGHTA, CDR2 FQGNSA. CDR3: CASSDPLAGGLPKNIQYF. The CDR3 DNA reads TGTGCCAGCAGCGACCCCCTAGCGGGAGGGCTACCCAAAAACATTCAGTACTTC.

V is TRBV20-1 and J is TRBJ1-1; D remains unclear. Between the trimmed V and J ends, which lost 7 bases and 1 base, there was a span of 7 bases. The CDR3 runs 11 residues. Germline-derived CDR1 and CDR2 are DFQATT and SNEGSKA (reference sequence). This CDR3 is CSEVGNTEAFF. The CDR3 nucleotides are TGCAGTGAGGTGGGGAACACTGAAGCTTTCTTT.

The chain has TRBV4-2 and TRBJ2-1, with 9 bases identical to TRBD1. The CDR3 covers 16 residues. Per the germline V gene, CDR1 is LGHNA and CDR2 is YNFKEQ. The ends lost 2 bases at V and 4 bases at J; junction bases unmatched: 6. The CDR3: CASSQPTGTGYNEQFF. CDR3 bases: TGTGCCAGCAGCCAACCAACCGGGACAGGGTACAATGAGCAGTTCTTC.

This rearrangement joins TRBV15 to TRBJ2-7, with 9 bases lining up with TRBD2. Germline V CDR1 and CDR2: LNHNV, YYDKDF (reference sequence). The V gene end was trimmed by 0 bases and the J gene end by 4 bases; junction bases not matched to a gene: 7. This CDR3 has 16 amino acids. The CDR3 reads CATSRDNSLAGYEQYF. As DNA, the CDR3 is TGTGCCACCAGCAGAGATAACTCGCTAGCGGGGTACGAGCAGTACTTC.

V and J are TRBV7-9 and TRBJ2-7; D call uncertain. V dropped 5 bases and J dropped 3 bases, with 14 bases sitting between them. Germline V gene sequence: CDR1 SEHNR, CDR2 FQNEAQ (reference sequence). The CDR3 totals 14 residues. This CDR3 reads CASSQAALDYEQYF. CDR3 coding DNA: TGTGCCAGCAGCCAAGCTGCCTTAGACTACGAGCAGTACTTC.

V is TRBV5-6 and J is TRBJ1-2, with D tentatively TRBD1 (6 bases). With 1 base removed from V and 5 bases from J, the gap between germline ends came to 9 bases. The germline gives CDR1 SGHDT, CDR2 YYEEEE. CDR3 size: 13 residues. DNA of the CDR3: TGTGCCAGCAGCTTGTCGCAGGGGTATGGCTACACCTTC. It translates to CASSLSQGYGYTF. Complete variable domain (other parts from reference TRBV5-6 and TRBJ1-2): DAGVTQSPTHLIKTRGQQVTLRCSPKSGHDTVSWYQQALGQGPQFIFQYYEEEERQRGNFPDRFSGHQFPNYSSELNVNALLLGDSALYLCASSLSQGYGYTFGSGTRLTVV.

V gene TRBV29-1 combines with J gene TRBJ1-1; 8 bases line up with TRBD1. The CDR3 totals 15 residues. The junction had 10 bases not matched to a gene; V was cut back by 7 bases and J by 0 bases. Germline loops: CDR1 SQVTM, CDR2 ANQGSEA. CDR3 DNA sequence: TGCAGCGCCCGACAGGGGTGGGGCATGAACACTGAAGCTTTCTTT. Protein sequence: CSARQGWGMNTEAFF. The full variable domain, with the rest looked up from reference TRBV29-1 and TRBJ1-1, is SAVISQKPSRDICQRGTSLTIQCQVDSQVTMMFWYRQQPGQSLTLIATANQGSEATYESGFVIDKFPISRPNLTFSTLTVSNMSPEDSSIYLCSARQGWGMNTEAFFGQGTRLTVV.

DNA of the CDR3: TGCGCCAGCAGCGGAGTACTAGCGGCAAACTACAATGAGCAGTTCTTC. Its protein product is CASSGVLAANYNEQFF. This chain connects TRBV5-1 to TRBJ2-1; the match to TRBD2 covers 8 bases. Germline CDR1 SGHRS, CDR2 YFSETQ. V was clipped by 4 bases and J by 3 bases; unmatched bases: 9. This CDR3 has 16 residues.

The V call is TRBV28, the J call TRBJ1-2; D is ambiguous. The CDR3 totals 13 residues. CDR1 and CDR2 from the germline V gene are MDHEN and SYDVKM. Trimming shortened V by 5 bases and J by 1 base, and 8 bases separated the two germline ends. The CDR3 here is CASSIAHNYGYTF. CDR3 DNA sequence: TGTGCCAGCAGTATAGCGCATAACTATGGCTACACCTTC.

As concerns this clone: The sample carries other DNA sequences with the same CDR3. CDR3 nucleotide sequence: TGCGCCAGCAGCCCCGGGGACAGGGGTGGGAATGAGCAGTTCTTC. This codes for CASSPGDRGGNEQFF. The rearrangement links TRBV5-1 to TRBJ2-1; 10 positions agree with TRBD1. The CDR3 loop spans 15 amino acids. J lost 7 bases, V lost 4 bases, and 8 bases had no gene match. CDR1 and CDR2 from the germline V gene are SGHRS and YFSETQ. The full variable domain, rest sourced from reference TRBV5-1 and TRBJ2-1, is KAGVTQTPRYLIKTRGQQVTLSCSPISGHRSVSWYQQTPGQGLQFLFEYFSETQRNKGNFPGRFSGRQFSNSRSEMNVSTLELGDSALYLCASSPGDRGGNEQFFGPGTRLTVL.

The V gene is TRBV2, the J gene TRBJ1-5; no clear D. Germline-derived CDR1 and CDR2 are SNHLY and FYNNEI. V was clipped by 7 bases and J by 8 bases, with 12 bases between them. This CDR3 is 12 amino acids long. The CDR3 loop reads CASTRSEEPQHF. CDR3 in DNA: TGTGCCAGCACTCGGTCTGAGGAGCCCCAGCATTTT.

Ten or more counts support this clone. The rearrangement links TRBV5-3 to TRBJ1-5, with D possibly being TRBD1 (6 bases). TRBV5-3 is filed as an ORF, its function uncertain. V was trimmed by 1 base and J by 7 bases, leaving 12 bases between them. CDR3 length: 14 residues. The DNA of the CDR3 is TGTGCCAGAAGCTTGTTGGAGGGGGAGCAGCCCCAGCATTTT. This codes for CARSLLEGEQPQHF.

The gene calls are TRBV2 and TRBJ2-4, with 9 bases fitting TRBD1. CDR1 and CDR2 from the germline V gene are SNHLY and FYNNEI. Losses at the gene ends were 5 bases for V and 7 bases for J; bases not matched to a gene: 3. This CDR3 has 13 residues. CDR3 region: CASSLQGANIQYF. The CDR3 nucleotides are TGTGCCAGCAGTCTACAGGGGGCGAACATTCAGTACTTC.

V and J are TRBV7-3 and TRBJ2-3; tentatively, D is TRBD1 (5 bases). The ends were cut back, 1 base at V and 3 bases at J, with 17 bases in the middle. The germline gives CDR1 SGHTA, CDR2 FQGTGA. The CDR3 sequence is 17 residues long. The CDR3 DNA sequence: TGTGCCAGCAGCTTAAACTCAGGGTCGGTGGGTACAGATACGCAGTATTTT. Translation gives CASSLNSGSVGTDTQYF.

This clone was counted only a few times. V gene TRBV5-4 combines with J gene TRBJ2-2; no firm D call. Germline lookup yields CDR1 SGHNT and CDR2 YYREEE (reference sequence). Trimming pared 1 base from V and 6 bases from J, leaving 4 bases between. There are 12 residues in the CDR3. This CDR3 is CASSLMAGELFF. The CDR3 nucleotides read TGTGCCAGCAGCTTGATGGCCGGGGAGCTGTTTTTT. Using reference TRBV5-4 and TRBJ2-2 for the parts outside the CDR3, the full variable domain is ETGVTQSPTHLIKTRGQQVTLRCSSQSGHNTVSWYQQALGQGPQFIFQYYREEENGRGNFPPRFSGLQFPNYSSELNVNALELDDSALYLCASSLMAGELFFGEGSRLTVL.

The chain employs TRBV6-4 and TRBJ1-1; possibly TRBD1 for D (5 bases). Germline lookup yields CDR1 MRHNA and CDR2 SNTAGT. The CDR3 loop spans 12 amino acids. V was cut by 0 bases and J by 10 bases, with 9 bases left in between. CDR3 nucleotide sequence: TGTGCCAGCAGTGACTCGGGGGGACCAGCTTTCTTT. Translation: CASSDSGGPAFF.

This chain connects TRBV5-1 to TRBJ1-1; unclear D gene. Trimming left V 2 bases short and J 2 bases short, with 10 bases between. This CDR3 has 14 amino acids. Per germline, CDR1 SGHRS and CDR2 YFSETQ. Here the CDR3 DNA reads TGCGCCAGCAGCTTAAGACGGGAAAACACTGAAGCTTTCTTT. This gives the protein CASSLRRENTEAFF.

This rearrangement joins TRBV7-3 to TRBJ2-7; D could derive from TRBD1 or TRBD2 (5 bases each). This CDR3 spans 14 amino acids. The V gene lost 5 bases and the J gene lost 4 bases, with 15 bases spanning the gap. The germline V gene has CDR1 SGHTA and CDR2 FQGTGA. CDR3 DNA: TGTGCCAGCAGCCCTAATGGGGGTGGTTACGAGCAGTACTTC. The encoded protein is CASSPNGGGYEQYF.

The rearrangement links TRBV5-1 to TRBJ2-7; 10 bases align to TRBD1. This CDR3 has 16 residues. V shed 3 bases, J shed 2 bases, and the junction held 8 bases outside the gene matches. Per the germline V gene, CDR1 is SGHRS and CDR2 is YFSETQ. The CDR3 sequence is CASSSSTGGKTYEQYF. The CDR3 DNA follows: TGCGCCAGCAGCTCTTCGACAGGGGGCAAAACCTACGAGCAGTACTTC.

In nucleotides, the CDR3 is TGTGCCAGCAGTTTATCTAAAGGCGGGGACAGGGGCCAAGAGACCCAGTACTTC. Translating gives CASSLSKGGDRGQETQYF. The chain combines TRBV27 with TRBJ2-5; TRBD1 agrees at 10 bases. CDR1 MNHEY and CDR2 SMNVEV come from the germline V gene (reference sequence). The CDR3 has 18 residues. V lost 0 bases and J lost 1; bases outside the gene matches: 8.

A remark on this clone: At one of its ends the junction is not consistent with the germline gene, which may arise from a read error. The J gene is TRBJ2-5, the V gene TRBV5-3; no definite D call. TRBV5-3 falls under the ORF class, with uncertain function. CDR3 length: 14 residues. CDR3 DNA: TGTGCCAGCAGCTCCCTAGGAAATGAGGAGACCCAGTACTTC. This gives the protein CASSSLGNEETQYF.

This chain connects TRBV10-3 to TRBJ2-5; 9 positions match TRBD2. Trimming cost V 10 bases and J 3 bases; bases outside gene matches: 9. The CDR3 extends over 14 amino acids. From germline, CDR1 is ENHRY and CDR2 SYGVKD. DNA for the CDR3: TGTGCCACGGCGACTAGCGGATACAAAGAGACCCAGTACTTC. It specifies CATATSGYKETQYF.

For this clone: Other DNA sequences from this sample encode an identical CDR3 as well. This chain links TRBV5-1 with TRBJ2-7, with a weak D call TRBD1 (6 bases). Trimming removed 1 base from V and 0 bases from J, with 8 bases in between. CDR1 and CDR2 (germline): SGHRS, YFSETQ. This CDR3 is 14 amino acids long. CDR3 nucleotides: TGCGCCAGCAGCTTGACAGGGCCCTCCTACGAGCAGTACTTC. Its protein product is CASSLTGPSYEQYF.

The chain combines TRBV28 with TRBJ1-4; the D is unclear. The V end lost 8 bases, the J end lost 5 bases, and 9 bases lay between the germline ends. The CDR3 is 12 residues long. Germline CDR1 reads MDHEN; CDR2 reads SYDVKM. The CDR3 coding sequence is TGTGCCAGCGCGGCCGCGAATGAAAAACTGTTTTTT. Translated: CASAAANEKLFF. Together with reference TRBV28 and TRBJ1-4, the CDR3 gives the full variable domain: DVKVTQSSRYLVKRTGEKVFLECVQDMDHENMFWYRQDPGLGLRLIYFSYDVKMKEKGDIPEGYSVSREKKERFSLILESASTNQTSMYLCASAAANEKLFFGSGTQLSVL.

This chain links TRBV7-2 with TRBJ2-3, with 8 positions matching TRBD2. The CDR3 is 15 amino acids. The V and J ends lost 1 base and 4 bases, in that order; junction bases with no gene match: 4. Germline-derived CDR1 and CDR2 are SGHTA and FQGNSA. The CDR3, as DNA: TGTGCCAGCAGCTTAGGACTAGCGTTTGCAGATACGCAGTATTTT. It yields the protein CASSLGLAFADTQYF. The whole variable domain, remainder taken from reference TRBV7-2 and TRBJ2-3, is GAGVSQSPSNKVTEKGKDVELRCDPISGHTALYWYRQSLGQGLEFLIYFQGNSAPDKSGLPSDRFSAERTGGSVSTLTIQRTQQEDSAVYLCASSLGLAFADTQYFGPGTRLTVL.